This TCR beta chain was obtained from a study of blood T cell repertoires in COVID-19 (dated by TCRdb to 2018 to 2021). About the study as a whole: Samples covering the acute and convalescent phases of COVID-19 were provided by collaborators in the United States, Italy and Spain. The material from the prospective study consisted of cDNA or gDNA derived from T cells, B-cell-depleted T cells, or PBMCs. Subjects who had been exposed to COVID-19, were actively infected with it, or had recovered from it provided the deeply sampled blood TCRbeta repertoires that made up the dataset. The repertoires were released in a freely available public database intended as a resource for research on the immune response to SARS-CoV-2. Samples came from the ongoing ImmuneRACE study (first 160 participants) plus 1,254 subjects from 6 global collaborators. A de-identified subject ID, COVID-19 status, age in years and sex were almost always included in the sample metadata. Where available, HLA class I and class II types were obtained from metadata supplied by the sample provider rather than from assay-based typing. Overall study results and their limits: The quantity of clinical and demographic metadata differed by source and by participant and was supplied without curation.

TCRbeta CDR3 regions were amplified from genomic DNA using the immunoSEQ Assay, a bias-controlled multiplex PCR. In the paper's pipeline: The number of nucleated cells in each sample was estimated by amplification of reference gene primers within the assay. To quantify the absolute abundance of each unique TCRbeta CDR3 rearrangement, sequence reads were collapsed and filtered. For each sample, productive Simpson clonality was calculated by taking the square root of Simpson's diversity index across productive rearrangements. TCRdb obtained this table from immuneACCESS and retained in-frame rearrangements with V and J assigned. These tables miss some clones; where compared with another copy, unresolved V genes account for less than half of the shortfall, and the remainder is unexplained. For V, J and clone size, that table is used; D and trimming come from the DNA. The sample includes roughly 73,000 clones, with more than 75% observed a single time. The top ten clonotypes cover over 25% of the sample.

Whole blood was collected in K2EDTA tubes by collaborating institutions according to the institutions' own protocols. Collaborator samples were shipped for TCRbeta analysis as frozen whole blood, isolated PBMCs, or DNA extracted from either sample type. Points on this clone: This receptor's antigen is unknown. No base qualities exist here, and no much larger clone lies one base off it.

CDR1 MNHEY and CDR2 SVGAGI are derived from the germline V gene. The CDR3 holds 12 amino acids from the cysteine to the phenylalanine. Only CDR3 DNA remains: 36 bases, in frame from the first base. V and J lose 8 bases and 1 base, and a span of 8 bases separates them. This receptor was obtained from an elderly woman with active or convalescent COVID-19. Sequencing was performed on peripheral blood. The chain was built from TRBV6-5 and TRBJ1-1; no D gene call is confident. The encoded CDR3 is CASWFRNTEAFF. Read as DNA, the sequence is TGTGCCAGCTGGTTTAGGAACACTGAAGCTTTCTTT.